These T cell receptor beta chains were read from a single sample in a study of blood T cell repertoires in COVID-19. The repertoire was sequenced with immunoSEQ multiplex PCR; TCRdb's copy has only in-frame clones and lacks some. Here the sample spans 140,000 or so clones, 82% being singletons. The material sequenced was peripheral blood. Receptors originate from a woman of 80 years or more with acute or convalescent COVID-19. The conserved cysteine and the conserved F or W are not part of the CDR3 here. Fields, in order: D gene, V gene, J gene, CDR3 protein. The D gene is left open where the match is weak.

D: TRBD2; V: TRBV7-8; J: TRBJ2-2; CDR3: ASSLIGLAGGPGELF
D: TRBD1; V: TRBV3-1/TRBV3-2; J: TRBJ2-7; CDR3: ASSPRDRGGYEQY
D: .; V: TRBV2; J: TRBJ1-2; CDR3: ASSFGLYGYT
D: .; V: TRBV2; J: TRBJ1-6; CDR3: ASSPWPPLH
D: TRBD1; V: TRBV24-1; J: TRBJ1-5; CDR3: ATSDPGQGGNQPQH
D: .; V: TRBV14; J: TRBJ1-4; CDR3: ASSPLTAEKLF
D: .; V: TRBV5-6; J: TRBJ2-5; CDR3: ASSFRVEIETQY
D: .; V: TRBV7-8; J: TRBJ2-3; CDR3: ASSLASNLDTQY
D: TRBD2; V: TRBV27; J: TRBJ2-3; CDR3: ASGASGSTDTQY
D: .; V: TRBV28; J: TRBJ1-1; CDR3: ASSTSGLFSKMNTEAF
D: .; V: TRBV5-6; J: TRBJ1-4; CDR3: ASSFRTDNEKLF
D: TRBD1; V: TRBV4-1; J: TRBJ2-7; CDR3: ASSQTDRAGPYEQY
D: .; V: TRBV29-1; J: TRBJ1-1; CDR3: SGDYAF
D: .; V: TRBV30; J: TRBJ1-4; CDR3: AWSRGSGGGEKLF
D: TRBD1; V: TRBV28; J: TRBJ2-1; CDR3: ASSSPGQLHLGQF
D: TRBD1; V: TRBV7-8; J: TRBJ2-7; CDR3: ASSPTAGQGSHEQY
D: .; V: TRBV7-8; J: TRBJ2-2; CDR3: ASSFYRGSTGELF
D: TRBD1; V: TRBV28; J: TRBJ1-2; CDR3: ASSTKRTGGVNDYGYT
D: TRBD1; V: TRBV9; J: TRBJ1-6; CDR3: ASSVDLGGQGSPLH
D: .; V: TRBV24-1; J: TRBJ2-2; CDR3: ATSGSISGELF
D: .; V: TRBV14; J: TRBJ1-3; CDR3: ASSQEGTGPNTIY
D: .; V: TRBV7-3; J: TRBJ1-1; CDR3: ASSLIGESTEAF
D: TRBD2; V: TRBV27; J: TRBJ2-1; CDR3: ASRVRGGEQF
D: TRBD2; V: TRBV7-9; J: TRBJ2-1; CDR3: ASSLKGTSGGRNEQF
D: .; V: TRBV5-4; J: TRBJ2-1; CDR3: ASSNSEAAEQF
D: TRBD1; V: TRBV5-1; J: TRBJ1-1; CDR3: ASRGTGGMNTEAF
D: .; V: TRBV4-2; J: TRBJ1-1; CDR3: ASSHPWGGETEAF
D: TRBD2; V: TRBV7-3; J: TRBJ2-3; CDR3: ASSYGLARGADTQY
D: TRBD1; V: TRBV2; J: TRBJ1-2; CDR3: AGRTGGDYGYT
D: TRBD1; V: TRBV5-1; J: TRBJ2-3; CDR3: ASSTRQGTDTQY
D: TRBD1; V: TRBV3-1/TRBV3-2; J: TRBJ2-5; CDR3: ASSHRQGAVGTQY
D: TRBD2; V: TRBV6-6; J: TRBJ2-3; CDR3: ASEAGAGTDTQY
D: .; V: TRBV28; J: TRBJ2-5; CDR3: ASSSRQGETQY
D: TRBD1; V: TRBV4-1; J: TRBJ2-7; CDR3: ASSQVTGVGEQY
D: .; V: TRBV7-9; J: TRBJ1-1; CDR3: ASSSPPGFEAF
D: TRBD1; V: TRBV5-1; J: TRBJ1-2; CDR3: ASRSDRENGYT
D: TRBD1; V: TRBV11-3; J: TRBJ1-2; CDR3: ASSLDLQGEDYGYT
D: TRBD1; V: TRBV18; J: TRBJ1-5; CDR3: ASSPTQGADQPQH
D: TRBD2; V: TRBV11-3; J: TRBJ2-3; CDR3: ASSLGLAEITDTQY
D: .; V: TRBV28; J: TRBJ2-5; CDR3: ASSQQGPETQY
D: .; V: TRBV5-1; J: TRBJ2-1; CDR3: ASSLPYNEQF
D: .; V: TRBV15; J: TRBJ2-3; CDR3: ATSRGIVADTQY
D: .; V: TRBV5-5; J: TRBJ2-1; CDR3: ASSLIAARGEQF
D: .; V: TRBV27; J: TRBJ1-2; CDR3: ASSFLYRGAYGYT
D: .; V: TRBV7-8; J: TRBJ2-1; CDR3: ASSLSGLSNEQF
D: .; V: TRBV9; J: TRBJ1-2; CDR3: ASTPTDGNYGYT
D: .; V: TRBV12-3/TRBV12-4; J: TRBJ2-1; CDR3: ASSYGLIEQF
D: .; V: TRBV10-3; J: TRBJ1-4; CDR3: AISVSEARNEKLF
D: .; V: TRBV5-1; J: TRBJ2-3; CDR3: ASSPYGTEGTDTQY
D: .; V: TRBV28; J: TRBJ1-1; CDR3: ASSFFFLARMNTEAF
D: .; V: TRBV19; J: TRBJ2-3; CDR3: ASSITGVDLTDTQY
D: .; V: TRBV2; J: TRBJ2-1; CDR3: ASSGTAGSYNEQF
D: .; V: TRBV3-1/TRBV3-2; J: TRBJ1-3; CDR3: ASSQGRADSISGNTIY
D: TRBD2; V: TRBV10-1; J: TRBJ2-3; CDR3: ASSEFTLAGVVTDTQY
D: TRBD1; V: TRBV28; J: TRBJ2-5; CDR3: ASSNGQDQETQY
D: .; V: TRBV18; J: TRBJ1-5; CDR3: ASSLKSDSRQPQH
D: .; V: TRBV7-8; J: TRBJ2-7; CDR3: ASSFLRSSYEQY
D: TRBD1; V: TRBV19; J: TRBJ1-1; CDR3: ASSTTGGTEAF
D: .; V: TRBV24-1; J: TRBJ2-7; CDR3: ATSGSHLDEQY